Presented here are 17 T cell receptor beta chains from one specimen sequenced in a study of cytomegalovirus exposure and HLA in healthy donors. The PCR ran on 60 Vbeta and 13 Jbeta primers. Measured with immunoSEQ multiplex PCR; TCRdb has only the in-frame clones, and not every one. The table records around 140,000 clones, approximately 70% of them present only once. Specimen: PBMCs. These receptors all stem from a woman between 55 and 75 years old in good health and CMV-seronegative.

The chain couples TRBV2 to TRBJ2-3, with 11 bases lining up with TRBD2. The germline V gene has CDR1 SNHLY and CDR2 FYNNEI. This CDR3 spans 16 amino acids. The V and J ends lost 3 bases and 3 bases, in that order; junction bases with no gene match: 5. CDR3 loop: CASSDLAGGATDTQYF. CDR3 DNA: TGTGCCAGCAGTGATCTAGCGGGGGGCGCAACAGATACGCAGTATTTT.

This clone was found a few times. V gene TRBV5-4 combines with J gene TRBJ1-1; D remains ambiguous. Germline values: CDR1 SGHNT, CDR2 YYREEE (reference sequence). CDR3 length equals 13 residues. V gave up 3 bases and J gave up 5 bases, with 11 bases separating them. CDR3 protein: CASSSEVRTEAFF. In nucleotides, the CDR3 is TGTGCCAGCAGCTCCGAGGTGCGTACTGAAGCTTTCTTT.

This rearrangement joins TRBV5-1 to TRBJ2-3; a possible D gene is TRBD2 (7 bases). V gave up 4 bases and J gave up 8 bases, with 20 bases separating them. The V gene's germline CDR1 is SGHRS and CDR2 YFSETQ. This CDR3 region has 15 residues. CDR3 sequence: CASSPKGGGSFTQYF. CDR3 DNA sequence: TGCGCCAGCAGCCCGAAGGGAGGGGGATCTTTTACGCAGTATTTT.

In its sample, this clone was seen once. The V and J genes are TRBV6-5 and TRBJ1-3; TRBD1 is a possible D gene (5 bases). With 6 bases removed from V and 0 bases from J, the gap between germline ends came to 12 bases. The length of the CDR3 is 15 residues. Germline V gene sequence: CDR1 MNHEY, CDR2 SVGAGI. CDR3 residues: CASSPQGLSGNTIYF. The CDR3 nucleotides read TGTGCCAGCAGCCCCCAGGGCCTCTCTGGAAACACCATATATTTT.

This chain links TRBV19 with TRBJ2-5; 7 positions match TRBD1. With V trimmed by 5 bases and J by 4 bases, 7 bases remained unmatched. This CDR3 region has 14 residues. Germline lookup yields CDR1 LNHDA and CDR2 SQIVND (reference sequence). The CDR3 DNA reads TGTGCCAGTAGTTTCAGGGGGATCGCAGAGACCCAGTACTTC. This codes for CASSFRGIAETQYF.

This clone was seen a handful of times. Here the CDR3 DNA reads TGTGCCAGCAGCAGGGGGCGGGAAGGCTATGGCTACACCTTC. Translating gives CASSRGREGYGYTF. V is TRBV6-6 and J is TRBJ1-2; 8 bases are a match to TRBD1. The CDR3 totals 14 residues. Trimming removed 6 bases from V and 4 bases from J; junction bases left unmatched: 7. Germline V gives CDR1 MNHNY, CDR2 SVGAGI (reference sequence).

The gene calls are TRBV5-6 and TRBJ1-2; weak D call: TRBD1 (5 bases). Trimming pared 4 bases from V and 2 bases from J, leaving 12 bases between. Germline V lookup: CDR1 SGHDT, CDR2 YYEEEE. The CDR3 loop spans 14 amino acids. The CDR3 region is CASSPLDRNYGYTF. The CDR3 nucleotides read TGTGCCAGCAGCCCCCTAGACAGAAACTATGGCTACACCTTC.

This clone was counted a few times. The rearrangement links TRBV28 to TRBJ1-2; 8 bases fit TRBD1. This CDR3 has 14 amino acids. The germline V gene has CDR1 MDHEN and CDR2 SYDVKM. V was pared by 2 bases and J by 5 bases, with 4 bases of the junction left unmatched. The DNA for the CDR3 is TGTGCCAGCAGTTTACCCGACAGGGGTTATGGCTACACCTTC. Protein product: CASSLPDRGYGYTF.

This chain uses TRBV19 with TRBJ1-4, with 9 bases fitting TRBD1. V lost 5 bases to trimming and J lost 7 bases; unmatched junction nucleotides: 5. The CDR3 runs to 14 residues. Germline-derived CDR1 and CDR2 are LNHDA and SQIVND (reference sequence). As DNA, the CDR3 is TGTGCCAGTAGTGAGGACAGGGGCGGTGAAAAACTGTTTTTT. Its translation is CASSEDRGGEKLFF.

The chain has TRBV6-5 and TRBJ1-2; D may be TRBD1 (6 bases). Looked up from germline, CDR1 is MNHEY and CDR2 is SVGAGI. V lost 1 base, J lost 5 bases, and 14 bases lay in between. CDR3 length equals 15 residues. The CDR3 nucleotides are TGTGCCAGCAGTTACTTCGCAGGGGCTGGATATGGCTACACCTTC. It is translated as CASSYFAGAGYGYTF.

The table lists this clone with a few counts. The rearrangement joins TRBV19 to TRBJ2-1; the match to TRBD1 covers 9 bases. V lost 6 bases, J lost 9 bases, and 3 bases stayed unmatched. From germline, CDR1 is LNHDA and CDR2 SQIVND (reference sequence). The CDR3 has 12 amino acids. CDR3 protein: CASRDRGGEQFF. DNA of the CDR3: TGTGCCAGTAGGGACAGGGGCGGTGAGCAGTTCTTC. Full variable domain (rest looked up from reference TRBV19 and TRBJ2-1): DGGITQSPKYLFRKEGQNVTLSCEQNLNHDAMYWYRQDPGQGLRLIYYSQIVNDFQKGDIAEGYSVSREKKESFPLTVTSAQKNPTAFYLCASRDRGGEQFFGPGTRLTVL.

The V gene is TRBV12-5, the J gene TRBJ2-7; 8 bases line up with TRBD2. Germline V lookup: CDR1 LGHNT, CDR2 FRNRAP. The ends lost 0 bases at V and 5 bases at J; junction bases unmatched: 12. The CDR3 consists of 17 residues. Here the CDR3 DNA reads TGTGCTAGTGGTTTGGTACTGGGCGGGGGGCCCGGCGACGAGCAGTACTTC. This sequence encodes CASGLVLGGGPGDEQYF.

Written as DNA, the CDR3 is TGTGCCAGCAGCGCCGGGGGGGGGTCCTACGAGCAGTACTTC. Protein product: CASSAGGGSYEQYF. This chain uses TRBV7-8 with TRBJ2-7; TRBD2 agrees at 8 bases. The germline gives CDR1 SGHVS, CDR2 FQNEAQ. The CDR3 contains 14 residues. V was clipped by 5 bases and J by 1 base; unmatched bases: 4. Variable domain in full (rest from reference TRBV7-8 and TRBJ2-7): GAGVSQSPRYKVAKRGQDVALRCDPISGHVSLFWYQQALGQGPEFLTYFQNEAQLDKSGLPSDRFFAERPEGSVSTLKIQRTQQEDSAVYLCASSAGGGSYEQYFGPGTRLTVT.

The chain links TRBV27 to TRBJ2-3; the match to TRBD1 covers 7 bases. This CDR3 is 15 amino acids long. CDR1 MNHEY and CDR2 SMNVEV come from the germline V gene (reference sequence). V dropped 8 bases and J dropped 3; count of bases not matched to a gene: 11. The chain's CDR3 is CASALTGRGTDTQYF. In DNA form, the CDR3 reads TGTGCCAGCGCCCTGACAGGGAGAGGTACAGATACGCAGTATTTT.

The chain couples TRBV6-5 to TRBJ1-5; D might be TRBD1 (5 bases). V shed 2 bases and J shed 6 bases, with 14 bases lying between them. CDR1 is MNHEY and CDR2 is SVGAGI in the germline V gene. The CDR3 sequence is 15 residues long. The CDR3: CASSYRRGLGQPQHF. CDR3 sequence (DNA): TGTGCCAGCAGTTACCGGCGGGGCTTAGGTCAGCCCCAGCATTTT.

The J gene is TRBJ1-1, the V gene TRBV6-5; weak D call: TRBD1 (6 bases). The germline CDR1 and CDR2 sequences are MNHEY and SVGAGI. The CDR3 consists of 14 residues. Trimming took off 7 bases at V and 1 base at J, with 13 bases between the two ends. CDR3 nucleotide sequence: TGTGCCAGCACTATACAGGGATGGAACACTGAAGCTTTCTTT. Protein: CASTIQGWNTEAFF.

Of note for this clone: The sample has other DNA sequences that encode this CDR3 too. The genes are TRBV7-8 and TRBJ1-1, with a possible D match to TRBD1 (5 bases). V was clipped by 1 base and J by 0 bases, with 9 bases between them. CDR3 length: 15 amino acids. In germline, CDR1 is SGHVS, CDR2 FQNEAQ. CDR3 region: CASSLDQGLNTEAFF. The DNA for the CDR3 is TGTGCCAGCAGCTTAGACCAGGGCCTGAACACTGAAGCTTTCTTT.